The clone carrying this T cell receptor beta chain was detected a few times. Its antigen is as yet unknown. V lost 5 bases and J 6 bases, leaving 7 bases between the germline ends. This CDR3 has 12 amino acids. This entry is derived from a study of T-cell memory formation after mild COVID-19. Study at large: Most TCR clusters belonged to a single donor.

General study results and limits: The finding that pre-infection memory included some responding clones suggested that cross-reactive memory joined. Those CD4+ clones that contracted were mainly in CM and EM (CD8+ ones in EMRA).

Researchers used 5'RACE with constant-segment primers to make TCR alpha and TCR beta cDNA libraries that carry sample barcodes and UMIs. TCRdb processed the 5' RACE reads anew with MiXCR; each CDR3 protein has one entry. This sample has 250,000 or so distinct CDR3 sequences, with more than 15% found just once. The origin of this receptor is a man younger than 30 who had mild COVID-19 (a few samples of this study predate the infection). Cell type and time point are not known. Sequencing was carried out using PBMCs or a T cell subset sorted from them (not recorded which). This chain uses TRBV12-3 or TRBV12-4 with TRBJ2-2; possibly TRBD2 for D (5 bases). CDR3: CASSRGSGELFF. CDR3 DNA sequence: TGTGCCAGCAGTCGGGGTTCCGGGGAGCTGTTTTTT.